Listed here are 10 T cell receptor beta chains from one sample, sequenced in a study of shared clonotypes between healthy human individuals. Only in-frame clones appear in the TCRdb table, and some are missing; sequencing was by immunoSEQ multiplex PCR. The sample comprises over 950,000 clones, 60% to 85% of which are singletons, and 0.89% rests with the top ten. The sample taken for sequencing was memory CD4+ T cells from PBMCs. Regarding subset: CD45RA-negative fraction. The origin of the receptors is a man between 18 and 35 years old in good health. Some clones in this sample may be carry-over from other donors' samples.

The V and J genes are TRBV21-1 and TRBJ2-3; the D call in the table, TRBD1, was not verified against the DNA. TRBV21-1 is annotated as a pseudogene. This CDR3 contains 18 residues. In nucleotides, the CDR3 is TGTGCCAGCAGCAAAGCCGTCACAGGGGACCCTAGCACAGATACGCAGTATTTT. It specifies CASSKAVTGDPSTDTQYF.

This clone turned up a few times. The rearrangement joins TRBV7-9 to TRBJ2-5; the match to TRBD2 covers 11 bases. The CDR3 has 14 residues. V lost 6 bases and J lost 5; bases outside the gene matches: 5. The V gene's germline CDR1 is SEHNR and CDR2 FQNEAQ (reference sequence). The CDR3 DNA reads TGTGCCAGCAGGCAAACTAGCGGGAGTGAGACCCAGTACTTC. Translated: CASRQTSGSETQYF.

On this clone: Distinct nucleotide sequences in the sample also encode this CDR3. The rearrangement joins TRBV7-3 to TRBJ2-1; the D is unclear. V lost 4 bases to trimming and J lost 4 bases, with 8 bases between them. This CDR3 contains 13 residues. Germline CDR1 is SGHTA and CDR2 is FQGTGA. The CDR3 region has the DNA TGTGCCAGCAGCTCCCCAGGATACAATGAGCAGTTCTTC. Amino acids: CASSSPGYNEQFF.

This chain joins TRBV6-5 and TRBJ2-7; the D gene is possibly TRBD1 (5 bases). V shed 6 bases and J shed 2 bases, with 14 bases lying between them. The V gene's germline CDR1 is MNHEY and CDR2 SVGAGI. The CDR3 is 14 amino acids. DNA of the CDR3: TGTGCCAGCAGCCCCGCAGGGTCAACCTACGAGCAGTACTTC. Translated: CASSPAGSTYEQYF.

On this clone: The sample has other DNA sequences that encode this CDR3 too. V and J are TRBV7-2 and TRBJ2-1, with 10 nucleotides matching TRBD2. Per the germline V gene, CDR1 is SGHTA and CDR2 is FQGNSA. The ends lost 5 bases at V and 3 bases at J; junction bases unmatched: 4. This CDR3 is 15 amino acids long. CDR3 bases: TGTGCCAGCAGCCCGCGGACTAGCGGCTACAATGAGCAGTTCTTC. This gives the protein CASSPRTSGYNEQFF.

The J gene is TRBJ2-2, the V gene TRBV5-5; the match to TRBD1 covers 8 bases. Germline V gene sequence: CDR1 SGHKS, CDR2 YYEKEE (reference sequence). This CDR3 is built from 16 residues. The V and J ends lost 2 bases and 4 bases, in that order; junction bases with no gene match: 7. In DNA, the CDR3 is TGTGCCAGCAGCTTCCCGGACAGGGCGGGCACCGGGGAGCTGTTTTTT. Its translation: CASSFPDRAGTGELFF.

The chain uses TRBV11-2 and TRBJ2-4, with 10 bases lining up with TRBD2. The CDR3 has 17 residues. In germline, CDR1 is SGHAT, CDR2 FQNNGV. J lost 6 bases, V lost 1 base, and 9 bases had no gene match. The CDR3 coding sequence is TGTGCCAGCAGCTTAGGGTCAGCGGGAGGGCCGGGAAACATTCAGTACTTC. Translated, it gives CASSLGSAGGPGNIQYF.

This rearrangement joins TRBV2 to TRBJ1-4, with D hard to call. V was shortened by 8 bases and J by 8 bases, with 12 bases between the two germline ends. This CDR3 has 12 residues. The germline V gene has CDR1 SNHLY and CDR2 FYNNEI. This CDR3 reads CASHDVWEKLFF. CDR3 DNA sequence: TGTGCCAGCCACGATGTCTGGGAAAAACTGTTTTTT.

The rearrangement joins TRBV28 to TRBJ2-7; perhaps TRBD2 as D (6 bases). CDR3 length: 14 amino acids. V was shortened by 3 bases and J by 0 bases, with 9 bases between the two germline ends. Germline-derived CDR1 and CDR2 are MDHEN and SYDVKM. The CDR3 DNA sequence: TGTGCCAGCAGTTTCCGGGGGATCTCCTACGAGCAGTACTTC. It specifies CASSFRGISYEQYF.

This rearrangement joins TRBV15 to TRBJ2-1; TRBD2 might be the D (5 bases). CDR1 is LNHNV and CDR2 is YYDKDF in the germline V gene (reference sequence). The CDR3 is 17 residues long. Trimming took off 3 bases at V and 5 bases at J, with 20 bases between the two ends. The CDR3 loop reads CATSRASGSPSHNEQFF. As DNA, the CDR3 is TGTGCCACCAGCAGGGCCTCGGGATCCCCCTCTCACAATGAGCAGTTCTTC.